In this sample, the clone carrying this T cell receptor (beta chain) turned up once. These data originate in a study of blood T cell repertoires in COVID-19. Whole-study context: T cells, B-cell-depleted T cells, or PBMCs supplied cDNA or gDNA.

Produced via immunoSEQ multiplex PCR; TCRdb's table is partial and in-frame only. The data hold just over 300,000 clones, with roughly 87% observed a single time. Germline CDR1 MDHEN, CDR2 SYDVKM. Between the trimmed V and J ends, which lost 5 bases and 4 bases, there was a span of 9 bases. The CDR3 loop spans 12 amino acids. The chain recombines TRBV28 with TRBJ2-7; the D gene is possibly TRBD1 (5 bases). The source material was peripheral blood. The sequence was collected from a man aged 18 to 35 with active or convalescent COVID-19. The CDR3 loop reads CASSGQGYEQYF. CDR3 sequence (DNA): TGTGCCAGCAGTGGCCAGGGTTACGAGCAGTACTTC.